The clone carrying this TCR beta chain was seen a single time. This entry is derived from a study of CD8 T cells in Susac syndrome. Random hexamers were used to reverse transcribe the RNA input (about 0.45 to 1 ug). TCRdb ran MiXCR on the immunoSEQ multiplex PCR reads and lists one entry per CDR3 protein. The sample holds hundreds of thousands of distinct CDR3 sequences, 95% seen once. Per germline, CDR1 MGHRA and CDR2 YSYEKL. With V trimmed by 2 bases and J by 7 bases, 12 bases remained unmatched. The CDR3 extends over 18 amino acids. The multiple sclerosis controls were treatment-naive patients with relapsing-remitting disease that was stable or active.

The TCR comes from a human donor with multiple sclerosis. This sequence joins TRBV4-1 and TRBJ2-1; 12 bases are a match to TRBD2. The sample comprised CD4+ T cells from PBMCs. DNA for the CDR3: TGCGCCAGCAGCCAAACGACTAGCGGGAGTACTAGATTAAATGAGCAGTTCTTC. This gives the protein CASSQTTSGSTRLNEQFF.